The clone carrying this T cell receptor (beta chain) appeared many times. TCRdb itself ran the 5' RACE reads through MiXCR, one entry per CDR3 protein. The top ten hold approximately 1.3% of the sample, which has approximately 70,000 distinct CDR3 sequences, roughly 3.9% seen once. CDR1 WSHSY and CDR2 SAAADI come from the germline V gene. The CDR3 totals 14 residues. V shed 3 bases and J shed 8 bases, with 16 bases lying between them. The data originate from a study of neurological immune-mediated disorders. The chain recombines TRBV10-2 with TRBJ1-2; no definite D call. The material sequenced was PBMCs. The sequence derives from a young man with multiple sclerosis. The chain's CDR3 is CASSEKVLLSGYTF. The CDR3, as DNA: TGCGCCAGCAGTGAAAAAGTCCTTCTCTCAGGCTACACCTTC.